The 30 T cell receptor beta chains listed next were all sequenced from one sample in a study of shared clonotypes between healthy human individuals. TCRdb's copy holds only in-frame clones and misses some; the assay was immunoSEQ multiplex PCR. The sample includes around 1.6 million clones, approximately 98% of them seen just once. The source material was naive CD4+ T cells sorted from blood. Subset given: CD45RA+ positively selected. The receptors were sampled from a man aged 25 to 45 in good health.

V usage is TRBV28 and J usage is TRBJ2-1; 8 bases line up with TRBD1. The trim removed 8 bases at V and 4 bases at J, leaving 7 bases unmatched. The CDR3 consists of 14 residues. Per the germline V gene, CDR1 is MDHEN and CDR2 is SYDVKM. CDR3 coding DNA: TGTGCCAGCGATCGGACAGGGTCGTACAATGAGCAGTTCTTC. Residues: CASDRTGSYNEQFF.

The sample holds one count of this clone. The chain combines TRBV11-2 with TRBJ2-7, with D possibly called TRBD1 or TRBD2 (5 bases each). The germline CDR1 and CDR2 sequences are SGHAT and FQNNGV. There are 12 residues in the CDR3. The V and J ends lost 5 bases and 8 bases respectively, with 13 bases between them. The CDR3 DNA is TGTGCCAGCAGCGTCGGGACGAGCCAGCAGTACTTC. Translation gives CASSVGTSQQYF.

The rearrangement links TRBV28 to TRBJ1-2, with TRBD1 identical over 9 bases. This CDR3 region has 17 residues. Losses at the gene ends were 6 bases for V and 4 bases for J; bases not matched to a gene: 15. Germline V gene lookup returns CDR1 MDHEN and CDR2 SYDVKM. For the CDR3, the DNA is TGTGCCAGCAGGAACGAGGGACAGGGAATCATCCTCTATGGCTACACCTTC. As protein: CASRNEGQGIILYGYTF.

V and J are TRBV5-1 and TRBJ2-5, with unresolved D. The CDR3 spans 12 residues. Per germline, CDR1 SGHRS and CDR2 YFSETQ. V was shortened by 3 bases and J by 1 base, with 4 bases between the two germline ends. This CDR3 is CASSYPQETQYF. As DNA, the CDR3 is TGCGCCAGCAGCTACCCCCAAGAGACCCAGTACTTC.

The CDR3, as DNA: TGTGCCAGCTCTCCGGACAGGGCCAGTGAAAAACTGTTTTTT. Translation: CASSPDRASEKLFF. The chain recombines TRBV18 with TRBJ1-4, with TRBD1 identical over 8 bases. With V trimmed by 6 bases and J by 7 bases, 7 bases remained unmatched. Per germline, CDR1 KGHSH and CDR2 LQKENI. The CDR3 contains 14 residues.

The CDR3 loop reads CASSRTGQASYEQYF. The DNA for the CDR3 is TGCGCCAGCAGTCGGACGGGACAGGCTTCCTACGAGCAGTACTTC. The rearrangement joins TRBV5-1 to TRBJ2-7; 8 bases are shared with TRBD1. Unmatched junction bases numbered 8, after V lost 5 bases and J lost 1 base. Germline-derived CDR1 and CDR2 are SGHRS and YFSETQ. CDR3 length: 15 amino acids.

CDR3 DNA: TGTGCCAGCAGCTCAGCGGGGCGAGAGACCCAGTACTTC. Residues: CASSSAGRETQYF. The chain joins TRBV7-9 to TRBJ2-5; 7 bases line up with TRBD2. This CDR3 is 13 amino acids long. Trimming cost V 4 bases and J 4 bases; bases outside gene matches: 3. Looked up from germline, CDR1 is SEHNR and CDR2 is FQNEAQ (reference sequence).

V usage is TRBV10-3 and J usage is TRBJ1-1; maybe TRBD1 (6 bases). The CDR3 is 13 residues long. The ends were cut back, 7 bases at V and 6 bases at J, with 15 bases in the middle. Germline V gene lookup returns CDR1 ENHRY and CDR2 SYGVKD. CDR3 amino acids: CAITITGYSEAFF. The DNA of the CDR3 is TGTGCCATCACCATAACAGGGTATTCTGAAGCTTTCTTT.

The chain links TRBV7-2 to TRBJ2-1, with 7 bases fitting TRBD2. Germline CDR1 and CDR2: SGHTA and FQGNSA. The junction had 6 bases not matched to a gene; V was cut back by 1 base and J by 3 bases. The CDR3 has 16 amino acids. CDR3 nucleotides: TGTGCCAGCAGCTTAGGGCTAGCGGCGGACTACAATGAGCAGTTCTTC. Translation gives CASSLGLAADYNEQFF.

The V gene is TRBV11-3, the J gene TRBJ2-5, with unresolved D. Germline CDR1 SGHNT, CDR2 YENEEA. The CDR3 totals 13 residues. The V and J ends lost 3 bases and 2 bases respectively, with 7 bases between them. CDR3 coding DNA: TGTGCCAGCAGCTTTTCAGCTCAAGAGACCCAGTACTTC. This translates into CASSFSAQETQYF.

The rearrangement joins TRBV5-5 to TRBJ2-7; 7 nucleotides align to TRBD1. In germline, CDR1 is SGHKS, CDR2 YYEKEE (reference sequence). The trim removed 3 bases at V and 3 bases at J, leaving 9 bases unmatched. The CDR3 consists of 15 residues. CDR3: CASSSVPGQLYEQYF. In nucleotides, the CDR3 is TGTGCCAGCAGCTCGGTTCCGGGACAGCTCTACGAGCAGTACTTC.

The chain employs TRBV5-4 and TRBJ2-1; 8 bases are shared with TRBD2. Germline CDR1 is SGHNT and CDR2 is YYREEE (reference sequence). V trimming: 0 bases; J trimming: 6 bases; junction bases outside the gene matches: 17. The CDR3 consists of 19 residues. The CDR3 loop is CASSLEALRASGRVNEQFF. CDR3 DNA: TGTGCCAGCAGCTTGGAGGCCCTCAGGGCCAGCGGGAGAGTCAATGAGCAGTTCTTC.

V usage is TRBV27 and J usage is TRBJ1-5; perhaps TRBD1 as D (5 bases). Germline CDR1 MNHEY, CDR2 SMNVEV (reference sequence). The CDR3 spans 14 residues. V lost 6 bases, J lost 6 bases, and 15 bases lay in between. The CDR3 region has the DNA TGTGCCAGCAGCCCCTTAAGCGGGACTCAGCCCCAGCATTTT. Translating gives CASSPLSGTQPQHF.

The V call is TRBV11-2, the J call TRBJ2-7; TRBD1 aligns across 8 bases. The CDR3 is 14 residues long. CDR1 SGHAT and CDR2 FQNNGV come from the germline V gene. The V segment lost 5 bases and the J segment 12 bases; nucleotides outside the gene matches: 15. This chain's CDR3 is CASSTGQGGGRGYF. CDR3 in DNA: TGTGCCAGCAGCACAGGACAGGGTGGGGGGCGGGGGTACTTC.

Turning to this clone: Its ends do not fully match the called genes, so a read error is possible. The chain has TRBV27 and TRBJ2-2; D call uncertain. The CDR3 totals 13 residues. The V gene's germline CDR1 is MNHEY and CDR2 SMNVEV (reference sequence). CDR3 loop: CASSPRNSGELFF. DNA of the CDR3: TGTGCCAGCAGTCCCAGAAACAGCGGGGAGCTGTTTTTT.

The chain has TRBV28 and TRBJ1-1, with D perhaps TRBD1 (5 bases). The CDR3 runs 14 residues. Per the germline V gene, CDR1 is MDHEN and CDR2 is SYDVKM. The ends were cut back, 7 bases at V and 4 bases at J, with 16 bases in the middle. The CDR3 loop is CASTKWWGSTEAFF. CDR3 coding DNA: TGTGCCAGCACAAAATGGTGGGGCAGCACTGAAGCTTTCTTT.

The V and J genes are TRBV21-1 and TRBJ2-3; TRBD2, the D gene given by the table, was not confirmed from the DNA. TRBV21-1 is a pseudogene locus. This CDR3 is built from 15 residues. The DNA of the CDR3 is TGTGCCAGCAGCAAAGAAATAGCCCGCACAGATACGCAGTATTTT. Translating gives CASSKEIARTDTQYF.

The chain combines TRBV6-1 with TRBJ1-1; possibly TRBD1 for D (6 bases). Trimming stripped 10 bases from V and 3 bases from J, with 18 bases between. The CDR3 has 14 amino acids. Germline V CDR1 and CDR2: MNHNS, SASEGT. This CDR3 reads CAIPRTDSYTEAFF. The CDR3 bases are TGTGCCATACCTCGGACAGATTCCTACACTGAAGCTTTCTTT.

In DNA form, the CDR3 reads TGCGCCAGCAGCCAACCCGGGACAGGCCCTGAAGCTTTCTTT. This codes for CASSQPGTGPEAFF. The chain is built from TRBV4-3 and TRBJ1-1; 8 bases fit TRBD1. CDR1 and CDR2 from the germline V gene are LGHNA and YSLEER. Trimming cost V 2 bases and J 6 bases; bases outside gene matches: 5. This CDR3 is built from 14 residues.

This rearrangement joins TRBV19 to TRBJ2-1; TRBD2 matches 7 bases. Trimming took 4 bases from V and 15 from J; bases not matched to a gene: 6. The CDR3 length is 11 residues. Germline V gene lookup returns CDR1 LNHDA and CDR2 SQIVND (reference sequence). CDR3 nucleotides: TGTGCCAGTAGTAGTAGCGGGTCCCCGTTCTTC. It specifies CASSSSGSPFF.

J is TRBJ2-6 and V is TRBV6-1; D is unresolved. V shed 4 bases and J shed 1 base, with 8 bases lying between them. The CDR3 has 15 residues. From germline, CDR1 is MNHNS and CDR2 SASEGT. CDR3 loop: CASSVSRSGANVLTF. CDR3 in DNA: TGTGCCAGCAGTGTTAGTCGATCTGGGGCCAACGTCCTGACTTTC.

V and J are TRBV19 and TRBJ2-7; the match to TRBD1 covers 7 bases. In germline, CDR1 is LNHDA, CDR2 SQIVND (reference sequence). This CDR3 region has 13 residues. Trimming took 6 bases from V and 2 from J; bases not matched to a gene: 4. The CDR3 is CASSQGVPYEQYF. The CDR3 DNA follows: TGTGCCAGTAGCCAGGGGGTACCCTACGAGCAGTACTTC.

The J gene is TRBJ1-4, the V gene TRBV2, with 9 bases matching TRBD1. Unmatched junction bases numbered 5, after V lost 6 bases and J lost 3 bases. The CDR3 runs to 15 residues. The germline gives CDR1 SNHLY, CDR2 FYNNEI. The CDR3 here is CASRVDRGPNEKLFF. The CDR3 DNA is TGTGCCAGCAGGGTGGACAGGGGTCCTAATGAAAAACTGTTTTTT.

V is TRBV18 and J is TRBJ1-3; D may be TRBD1 (6 bases). The V gene's germline CDR1 is KGHSH and CDR2 LQKENI. The ends were cut back, 5 bases at V and 0 bases at J, with 8 bases in the middle. The CDR3 runs to 14 residues. The CDR3 sequence is CASSRGTSGNTIYF. The CDR3 coding sequence is TGTGCCAGCTCAAGGGGGACCTCTGGAAACACCATATATTTT.

With regard to this clone: Other DNA sequences within the sample encode an identical CDR3. This chain uses TRBV18 with TRBJ2-7; D gene uncertain. Trimming cost V 0 bases and J 3 bases, with 6 bases left between them. The CDR3 extends over 13 amino acids. Germline V CDR1 and CDR2: KGHSH, LQKENI. The CDR3 here is CASSPPSLYEQYF. CDR3 nucleotide sequence: TGTGCCAGCTCACCACCGAGCCTCTACGAGCAGTACTTC.

The chain recombines TRBV7-9 with TRBJ2-3; 7 bases map to TRBD1. Germline CDR1 and CDR2: SEHNR and FQNEAQ (reference sequence). Trimming removed 4 bases from V and 0 bases from J; junction bases left unmatched: 16. The CDR3 loop spans 19 amino acids. The chain's CDR3 is CASSWNRDSLPGSTDTQYF. CDR3 coding DNA: TGTGCCAGCAGCTGGAATCGGGACAGCCTACCAGGGAGCACAGATACGCAGTATTTT. The full variable domain, completed using reference TRBV7-9 and TRBJ2-3, is DTGVSQNPRHKITKRGQNVTFRCDPISEHNRLYWYRQTLGQGPEFLTYFQNEAQLEKSRLLSDRFSAERPKGSFSTLEIQRTEQGDSAMYLCASSWNRDSLPGSTDTQYFGPGTRLTVL.

To note about this clone: No DNA is shown, since the ends of the CDR3 on it are uncertain; the CDR3 is the one TCRdb lists. This chain connects TRBV5-1 to TRBJ1-4. The CDR3 is 17 amino acids in total, end residues counted. Per the germline V gene, CDR1 is SGHRS and CDR2 is YFSETQ. The CDR3 loop is CAYLRQQLGSPDEKLFF.

The chain uses TRBV7-6 and TRBJ1-5; a possible D gene is TRBD1 (5 bases). V was cut by 5 bases and J by 0 bases, with 17 bases left in between. This CDR3 is 17 amino acids long. Germline CDR1 and CDR2: SGHVS and FNYEAQ. The DNA of the CDR3 is TGTGCCAGCAGCCTAGATCACGGGGGAAATAGCAATCAGCCCCAGCATTTT. Encoded protein: CASSLDHGGNSNQPQHF.

CDR3 amino acids: CASSPGLARNNEQFF. The CDR3, as DNA: TGTGCCAGCAGTCCGGGACTAGCGAGGAACAATGAGCAGTTCTTC. V usage is TRBV2 and J usage is TRBJ2-1; 10 bases fit TRBD2. Germline V gene sequence: CDR1 SNHLY, CDR2 FYNNEI. This CDR3 contains 15 residues. Unmatched junction bases numbered 6, after V lost 5 bases and J lost 5 bases. Complete variable domain (other parts from reference TRBV2 and TRBJ2-1): EPEVTQTPSHQVTQMGQEVILRCVPISNHLYFYWYRQILGQKVEFLVSFYNNEISEKSEIFDDQFSVERPDGSNFTLKIRSTKLEDSAMYFCASSPGLARNNEQFFGPGTRLTVL.

The genes are TRBV9 and TRBJ2-1; D ambiguous. V lost 4 bases and J lost 0, with 11 bases in between. This CDR3 is 15 amino acids long. Germline CDR1 is SGDLS and CDR2 is YYNGEE. In DNA form, the CDR3 reads TGTGCCAGCAGCTCCCAAGGGATCTCCTACAATGAGCAGTTCTTC. Translating it yields CASSSQGISYNEQFF.